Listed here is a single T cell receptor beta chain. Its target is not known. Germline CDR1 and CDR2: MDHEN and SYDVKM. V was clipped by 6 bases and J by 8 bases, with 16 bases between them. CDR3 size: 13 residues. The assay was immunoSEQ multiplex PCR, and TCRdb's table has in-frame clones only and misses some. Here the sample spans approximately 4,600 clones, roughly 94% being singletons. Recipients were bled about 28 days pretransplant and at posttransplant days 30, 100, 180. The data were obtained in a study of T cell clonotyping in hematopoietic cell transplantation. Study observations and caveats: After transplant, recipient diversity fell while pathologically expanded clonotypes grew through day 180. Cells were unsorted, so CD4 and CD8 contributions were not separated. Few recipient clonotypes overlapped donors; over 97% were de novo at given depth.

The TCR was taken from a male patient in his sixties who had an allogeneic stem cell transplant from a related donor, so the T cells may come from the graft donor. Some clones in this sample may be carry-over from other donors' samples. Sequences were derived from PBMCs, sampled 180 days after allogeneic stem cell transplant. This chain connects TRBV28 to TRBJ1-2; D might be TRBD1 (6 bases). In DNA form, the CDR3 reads TGTGCCAGCAGCAGCGCCAGGGGACGCGGCTACACCTTC. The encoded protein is CASSSARGRGYTF.